Below, one TCR beta chain is given with its context. These data belong to a study of cytomegalovirus exposure and HLA in healthy donors. V lost 6 bases to trimming and J lost 1 base; unmatched junction nucleotides: 19. The CDR3 has 20 amino acids. Per germline, CDR1 SNHLY and CDR2 FYNNEI. PCR primers comprised 60 Vbeta and 13 Jbeta primers. The method was immunoSEQ multiplex PCR; TCRdb's version includes in-frame clones alone and lacks a portion of them. This sample has about 160,000 clones, with 55% to 70% found just once. Sequencing used PBMCs. This TCR was sampled from a woman in her forties in good health and CMV-seropositive. The genes are TRBV2 and TRBJ2-1; TRBD2 agrees at 9 bases. As DNA, the CDR3 is TGTGCCAGCAGCCCTACAGGGTTTGGGCTAGCGGGGCCATCCTACAATGAGCAGTTCTTC. This translates into CASSPTGFGLAGPSYNEQFF.